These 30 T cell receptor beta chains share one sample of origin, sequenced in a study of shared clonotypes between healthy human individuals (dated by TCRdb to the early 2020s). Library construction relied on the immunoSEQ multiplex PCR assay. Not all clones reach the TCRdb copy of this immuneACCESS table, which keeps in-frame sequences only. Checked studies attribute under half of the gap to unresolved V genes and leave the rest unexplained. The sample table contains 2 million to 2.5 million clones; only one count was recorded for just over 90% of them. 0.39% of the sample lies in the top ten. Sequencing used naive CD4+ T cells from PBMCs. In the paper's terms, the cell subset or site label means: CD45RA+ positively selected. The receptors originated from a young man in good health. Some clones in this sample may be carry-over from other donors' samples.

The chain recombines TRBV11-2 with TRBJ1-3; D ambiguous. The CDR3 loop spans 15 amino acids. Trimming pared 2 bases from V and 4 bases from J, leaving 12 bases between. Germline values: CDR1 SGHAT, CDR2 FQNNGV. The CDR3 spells CASSLNAGGGNTIYF. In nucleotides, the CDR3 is TGTGCCAGCAGCTTAAATGCGGGAGGAGGAAACACCATATATTTT.

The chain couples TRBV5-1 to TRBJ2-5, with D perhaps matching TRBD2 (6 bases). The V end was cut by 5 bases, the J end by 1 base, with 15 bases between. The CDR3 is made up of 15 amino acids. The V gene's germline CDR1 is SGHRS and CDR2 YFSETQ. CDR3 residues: CASRPVGGFQETQYF. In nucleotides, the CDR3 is TGCGCCAGCAGGCCCGTGGGGGGATTCCAAGAGACCCAGTACTTC.

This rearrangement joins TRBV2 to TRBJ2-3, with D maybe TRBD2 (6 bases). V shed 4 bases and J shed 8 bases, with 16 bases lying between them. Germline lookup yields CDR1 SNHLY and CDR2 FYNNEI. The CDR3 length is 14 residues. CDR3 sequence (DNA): TGTGCCAGCAGTGCCGAAATTAGTAGCGGTACGCAGTATTTT. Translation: CASSAEISSGTQYF.

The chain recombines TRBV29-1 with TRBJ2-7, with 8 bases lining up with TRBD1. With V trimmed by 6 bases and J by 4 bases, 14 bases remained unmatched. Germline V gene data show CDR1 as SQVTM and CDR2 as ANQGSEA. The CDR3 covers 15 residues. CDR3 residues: CSVRAGQGNSYEQYF. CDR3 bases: TGCAGCGTCCGAGCTGGACAGGGAAACTCATACGAGCAGTACTTC.

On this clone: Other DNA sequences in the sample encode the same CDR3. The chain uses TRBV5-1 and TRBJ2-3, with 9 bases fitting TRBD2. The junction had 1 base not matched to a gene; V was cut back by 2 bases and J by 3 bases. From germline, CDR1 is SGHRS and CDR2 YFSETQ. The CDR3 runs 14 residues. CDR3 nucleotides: TGCGCCAGCAGCTTAAGCGGGAGGACAGATACGCAGTATTTT. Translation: CASSLSGRTDTQYF.

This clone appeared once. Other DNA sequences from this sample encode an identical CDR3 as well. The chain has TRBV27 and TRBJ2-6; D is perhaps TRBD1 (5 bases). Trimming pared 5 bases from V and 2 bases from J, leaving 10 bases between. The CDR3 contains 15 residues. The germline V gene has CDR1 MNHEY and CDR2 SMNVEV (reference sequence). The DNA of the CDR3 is TGTGCCAGCAGTCCTAGGGGAACTGGGGCCAACGTCCTGACTTTC. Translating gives CASSPRGTGANVLTF.

The CDR3 loop reads CASSPTRKEQYF. CDR3 DNA sequence: TGTGCCAGCAGTCCGACCCGGAAAGAGCAGTACTTC. V and J are TRBV6-6 and TRBJ2-7, with D uncertain. This CDR3 spans 12 amino acids. V lost 5 bases and J lost 7, with 12 bases in between. Per germline, CDR1 MNHNY and CDR2 SVGAGI (reference sequence).

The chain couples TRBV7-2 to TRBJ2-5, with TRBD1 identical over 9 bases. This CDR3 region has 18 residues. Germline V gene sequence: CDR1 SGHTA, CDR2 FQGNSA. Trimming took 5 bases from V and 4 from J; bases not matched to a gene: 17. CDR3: CASSPSAGAGQGGETQYF. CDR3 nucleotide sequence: TGTGCCAGCAGCCCATCGGCAGGAGCGGGACAGGGTGGAGAGACCCAGTACTTC.

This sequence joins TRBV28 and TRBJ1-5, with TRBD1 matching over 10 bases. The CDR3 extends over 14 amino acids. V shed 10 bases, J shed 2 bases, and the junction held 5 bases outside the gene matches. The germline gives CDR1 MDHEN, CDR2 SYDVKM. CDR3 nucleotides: TGTGCCATCCCCGGGACAGGGGGCAATCAGCCCCAGCATTTT. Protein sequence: CAIPGTGGNQPQHF.

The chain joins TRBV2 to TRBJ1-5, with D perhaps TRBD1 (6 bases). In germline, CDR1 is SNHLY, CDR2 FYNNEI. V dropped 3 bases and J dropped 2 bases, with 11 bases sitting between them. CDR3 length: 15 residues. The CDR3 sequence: CASSDMGAGNQPQHF. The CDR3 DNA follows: TGTGCCAGCAGTGATATGGGGGCTGGCAATCAGCCCCAGCATTTT.

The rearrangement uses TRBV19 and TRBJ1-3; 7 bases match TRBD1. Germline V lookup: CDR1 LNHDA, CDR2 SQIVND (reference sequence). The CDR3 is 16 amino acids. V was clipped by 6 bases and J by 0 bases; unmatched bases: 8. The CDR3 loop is CASRDPGQASGNTIYF. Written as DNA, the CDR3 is TGTGCCAGTAGGGACCCCGGACAGGCCTCTGGAAACACCATATATTTT.

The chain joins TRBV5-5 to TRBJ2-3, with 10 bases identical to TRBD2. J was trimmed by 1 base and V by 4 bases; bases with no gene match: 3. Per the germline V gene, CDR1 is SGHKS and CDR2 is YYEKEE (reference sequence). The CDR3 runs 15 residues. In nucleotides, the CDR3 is TGTGCCAGCAGCCACGGGACTAGCGGCACAGATACGCAGTATTTT. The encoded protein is CASSHGTSGTDTQYF.

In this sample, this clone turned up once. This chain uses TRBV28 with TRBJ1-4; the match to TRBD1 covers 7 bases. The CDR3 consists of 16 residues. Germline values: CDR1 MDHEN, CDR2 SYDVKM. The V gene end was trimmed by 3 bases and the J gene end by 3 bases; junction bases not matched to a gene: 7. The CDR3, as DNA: TGTGCCAGCAGTTTCCTCAAGGGGGCGCCTAATGAAAAACTGTTTTTT. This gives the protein CASSFLKGAPNEKLFF. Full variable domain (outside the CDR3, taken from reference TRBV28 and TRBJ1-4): DVKVTQSSRYLVKRTGEKVFLECVQDMDHENMFWYRQDPGLGLRLIYFSYDVKMKEKGDIPEGYSVSREKKERFSLILESASTNQTSMYLCASSFLKGAPNEKLFFGSGTQLSVL.

As DNA, the CDR3 is TGTGCCAGCAGTATGGACAGGGATGGGCGATGGTATGAGTACTTC. It translates to CASSMDRDGRWYEYF. The chain uses TRBV5-4 and TRBJ2-5, with 8 positions matching TRBD1. Germline CDR1 reads SGHNT; CDR2 reads YYREEE (reference sequence). V lost 5 bases to trimming and J lost 12 bases; unmatched junction nucleotides: 18. The CDR3 is 15 residues long. The full variable domain, rest sourced from reference TRBV5-4 and TRBJ2-5, is ETGVTQSPTHLIKTRGQQVTLRCSSQSGHNTVSWYQQALGQGPQFIFQYYREEENGRGNFPPRFSGLQFPNYSSELNVNALELDDSALYLCASSMDRDGRWYEYFGPGTRLLVL.

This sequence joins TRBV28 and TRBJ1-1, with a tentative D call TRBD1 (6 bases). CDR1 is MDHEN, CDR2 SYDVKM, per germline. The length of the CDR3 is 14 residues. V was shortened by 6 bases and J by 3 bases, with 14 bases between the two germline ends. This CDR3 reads CASRPPDRYTEAFF. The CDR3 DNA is TGTGCCAGCAGACCTCCGGACAGATACACTGAAGCTTTCTTT.

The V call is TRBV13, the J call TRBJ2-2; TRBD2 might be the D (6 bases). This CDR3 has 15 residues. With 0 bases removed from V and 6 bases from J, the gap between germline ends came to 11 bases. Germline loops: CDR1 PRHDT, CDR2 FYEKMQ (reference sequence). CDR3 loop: CASSLGSGRPGELFF. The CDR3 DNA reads TGTGCCAGCAGCTTAGGATCTGGGAGGCCCGGGGAGCTGTTTTTT.

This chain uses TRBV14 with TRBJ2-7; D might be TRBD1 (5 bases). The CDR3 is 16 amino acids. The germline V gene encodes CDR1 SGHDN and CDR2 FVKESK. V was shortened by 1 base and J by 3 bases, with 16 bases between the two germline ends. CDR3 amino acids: CASSQVFDRHFYEQYF. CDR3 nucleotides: TGTGCCAGCAGCCAAGTGTTCGACAGACACTTCTACGAGCAGTACTTC.

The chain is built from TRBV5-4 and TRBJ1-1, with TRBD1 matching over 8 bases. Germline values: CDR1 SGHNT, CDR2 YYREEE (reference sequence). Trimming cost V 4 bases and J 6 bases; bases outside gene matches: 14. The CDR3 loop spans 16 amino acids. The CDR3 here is CASSPGGGQGYPEAFF. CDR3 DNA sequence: TGTGCCAGCAGCCCGGGCGGTGGACAGGGTTACCCTGAAGCTTTCTTT.

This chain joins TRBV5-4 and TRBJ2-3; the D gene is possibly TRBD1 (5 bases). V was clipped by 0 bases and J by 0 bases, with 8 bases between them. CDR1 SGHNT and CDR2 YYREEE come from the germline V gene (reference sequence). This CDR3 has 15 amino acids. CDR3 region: CASSLDRLSTDTQYF. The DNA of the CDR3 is TGTGCCAGCAGCTTGGACAGGTTAAGCACAGATACGCAGTATTTT.

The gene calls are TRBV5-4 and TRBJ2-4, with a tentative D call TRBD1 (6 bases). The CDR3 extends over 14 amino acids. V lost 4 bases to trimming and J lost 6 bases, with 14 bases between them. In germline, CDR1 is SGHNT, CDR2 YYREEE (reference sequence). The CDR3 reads CASSNQGMGNIQYF. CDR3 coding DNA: TGTGCCAGCAGCAATCAGGGGATGGGAAACATTCAGTACTTC.

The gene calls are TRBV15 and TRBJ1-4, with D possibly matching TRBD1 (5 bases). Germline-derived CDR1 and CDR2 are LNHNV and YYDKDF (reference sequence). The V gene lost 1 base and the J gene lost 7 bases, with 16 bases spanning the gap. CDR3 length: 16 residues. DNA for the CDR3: TGTGCCACCAGCAGAGGAATAAGACCCGGGGGTGAAAAACTGTTTTTT. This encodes CATSRGIRPGGEKLFF.

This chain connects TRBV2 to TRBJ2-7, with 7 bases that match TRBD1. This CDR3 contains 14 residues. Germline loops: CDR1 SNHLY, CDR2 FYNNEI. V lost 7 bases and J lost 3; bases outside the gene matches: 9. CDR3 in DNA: TGTGCCAGCAATGACCAGGGGGTCGGCTACGAGCAGTACTTC. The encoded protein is CASNDQGVGYEQYF.

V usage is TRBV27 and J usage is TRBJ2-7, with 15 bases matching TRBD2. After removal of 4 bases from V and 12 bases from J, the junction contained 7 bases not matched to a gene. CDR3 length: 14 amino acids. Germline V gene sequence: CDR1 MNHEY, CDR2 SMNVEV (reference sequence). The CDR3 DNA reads TGTGCCAGCAGTTCCGGACTAGCGGGAGGGCCTCCGTACTTC. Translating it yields CASSSGLAGGPPYF.

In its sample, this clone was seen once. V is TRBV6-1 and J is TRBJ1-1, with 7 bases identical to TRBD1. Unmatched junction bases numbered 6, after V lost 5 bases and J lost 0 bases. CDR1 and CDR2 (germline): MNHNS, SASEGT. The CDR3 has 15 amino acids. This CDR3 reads CASSSQTGMNTEAFF. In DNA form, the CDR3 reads TGTGCCAGCAGTTCCCAGACAGGGATGAACACTGAAGCTTTCTTT.

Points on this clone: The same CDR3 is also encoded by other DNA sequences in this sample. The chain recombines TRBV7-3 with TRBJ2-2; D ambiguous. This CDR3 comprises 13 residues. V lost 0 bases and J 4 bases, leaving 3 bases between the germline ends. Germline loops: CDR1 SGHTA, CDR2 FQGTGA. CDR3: CASSLTATGELFF. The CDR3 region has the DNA TGTGCCAGCAGCTTAACGGCCACCGGGGAGCTGTTTTTT.

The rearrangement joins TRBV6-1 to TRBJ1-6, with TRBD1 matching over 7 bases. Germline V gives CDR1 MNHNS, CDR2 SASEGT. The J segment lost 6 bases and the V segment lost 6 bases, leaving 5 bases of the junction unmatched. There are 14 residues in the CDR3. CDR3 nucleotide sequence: TGTGCCAGCAGCAGCCGGGACAGTAATTCACCCCTCCACTTT. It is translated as CASSSRDSNSPLHF.

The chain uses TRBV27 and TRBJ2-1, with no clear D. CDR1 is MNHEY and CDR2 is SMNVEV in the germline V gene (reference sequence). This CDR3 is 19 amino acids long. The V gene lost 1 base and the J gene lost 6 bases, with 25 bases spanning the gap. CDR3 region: CASSLFGLRARSYTNEQFF. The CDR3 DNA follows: TGTGCCAGCAGTTTATTCGGTCTTCGGGCCCGCAGCTATACCAATGAGCAGTTCTTC.

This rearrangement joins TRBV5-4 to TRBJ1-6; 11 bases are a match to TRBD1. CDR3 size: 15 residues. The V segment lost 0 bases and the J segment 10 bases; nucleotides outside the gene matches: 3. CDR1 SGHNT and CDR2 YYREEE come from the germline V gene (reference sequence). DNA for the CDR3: TGTGCCAGCAGCTTGGAGGGACAGGGGGGATCACCCCTCCACTTT. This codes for CASSLEGQGGSPLHF.

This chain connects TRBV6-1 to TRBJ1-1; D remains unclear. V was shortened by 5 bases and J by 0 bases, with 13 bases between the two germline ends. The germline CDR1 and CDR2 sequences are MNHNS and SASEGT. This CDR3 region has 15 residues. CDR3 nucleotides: TGTGCCAGCAGTTTAGGGATTGGGATGAACACTGAAGCTTTCTTT. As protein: CASSLGIGMNTEAFF.

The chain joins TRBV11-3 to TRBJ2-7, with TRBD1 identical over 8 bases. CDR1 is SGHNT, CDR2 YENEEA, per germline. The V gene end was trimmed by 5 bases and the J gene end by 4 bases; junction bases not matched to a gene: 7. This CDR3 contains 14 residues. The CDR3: CASSPVWTGYEQYF. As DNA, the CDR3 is TGTGCCAGCAGCCCCGTATGGACAGGGTACGAGCAGTACTTC.